The next 24 T cell receptor beta chains were all read from a single sample in a study of T cell responses to AZD1222 COVID-19 vaccine. Generated by immunoSEQ multiplex PCR, the TCRdb table keeps only in-frame clones and is missing some. The sample has 150,000 to 200,000 clones, over 90% seen once. The sample here was peripheral blood, taken on day 0 of AZD1222 vaccination. These receptors came from an adult in good health.

V usage is TRBV10-3 and J usage is TRBJ2-7; 7 bases match TRBD1. This CDR3 has 15 amino acids. V lost 4 bases, J lost 0 bases, and 6 bases stayed unmatched. CDR1 and CDR2 (germline): ENHRY, SYGVKD. The CDR3 here is CAISGGQSNSYEQYF. The CDR3 bases are TGTGCCATCAGTGGGGGACAGTCGAACTCCTACGAGCAGTACTTC.

The CDR3: CASSPERGLPGELFF. DNA for the CDR3: TGTGCCAGCAGCCCCGAGCGGGGTCTCCCCGGGGAGCTGTTTTTT. The chain couples TRBV3-1 (or the pseudogene TRBV3-2) to TRBJ2-2; 7 positions agree with TRBD2. This CDR3 is 15 amino acids long. The V segment lost 4 bases and the J segment 6 bases; nucleotides outside the gene matches: 8. Per the germline V gene, CDR1 is LGHDT and CDR2 is YNNKEL (reference sequence).

This chain links TRBV11-2 with TRBJ1-5, with 8 bases fitting TRBD1. Germline values: CDR1 SGHAT, CDR2 FQNNGV. The V segment lost 5 bases and the J segment 5 bases; nucleotides outside the gene matches: 5. This CDR3 has 14 amino acids. The CDR3 coding sequence is TGTGCCAGCAGCCGGAACAGGGGGTATCAGCCCCAGCATTTT. Translated: CASSRNRGYQPQHF.

This sequence joins TRBV29-1 and TRBJ1-2; no firm D call. This CDR3 comprises 15 residues. Germline CDR1 SQVTM, CDR2 ANQGSEA. The V end lost 5 bases, the J end lost 0 bases, and 16 bases lay between the germline ends. The CDR3 is CSVSMAAVANYGYTF. CDR3 in DNA: TGCAGCGTTAGTATGGCGGCAGTAGCTAACTATGGCTACACCTTC.

J is TRBJ2-2 and V is TRBV3-1 (or the pseudogene TRBV3-2), with 9 nucleotides matching TRBD2. Looked up from germline, CDR1 is LGHDT and CDR2 is YNNKEL (reference sequence). The CDR3 runs 21 residues. The J segment lost 2 bases and the V segment lost 4 bases, leaving 20 bases of the junction unmatched. The CDR3 protein is CASSPFLRREGVNPNTGELFF. The CDR3 bases are TGTGCCAGCAGCCCCTTTCTGAGGCGGGAGGGAGTAAACCCAAACACCGGGGAGCTGTTTTTT.

The chain employs TRBV5-1 and TRBJ1-1, with D maybe TRBD1 (6 bases). Germline CDR1 and CDR2: SGHRS and YFSETQ. V was clipped by 3 bases and J by 7 bases, with 22 bases between them. This CDR3 has 16 residues. CDR3 in amino acids: CASSSFPDSSRGEAFF. The DNA for the CDR3 is TGCGCCAGCAGCTCCTTTCCGGACAGCTCCAGGGGTGAAGCTTTCTTT. Together with reference TRBV5-1 and TRBJ1-1, the CDR3 gives the full variable domain: KAGVTQTPRYLIKTRGQQVTLSCSPISGHRSVSWYQQTPGQGLQFLFEYFSETQRNKGNFPGRFSGRQFSNSRSEMNVSTLELGDSALYLCASSSFPDSSRGEAFFGQGTRLTVV.

This clone was counted a few times. The rearrangement joins TRBV5-1 to TRBJ1-2, with a possible D match to TRBD1 (5 bases). There are 16 residues in the CDR3. V was trimmed by 0 bases and J by 0 bases, leaving 12 bases between them. Germline lookup yields CDR1 SGHRS and CDR2 YFSETQ. The CDR3: CASSLGQAGANYGYTF. CDR3 bases: TGCGCCAGCAGCTTGGGCCAGGCGGGGGCTAACTATGGCTACACCTTC. Full variable domain (rest looked up from reference TRBV5-1 and TRBJ1-2): KAGVTQTPRYLIKTRGQQVTLSCSPISGHRSVSWYQQTPGQGLQFLFEYFSETQRNKGNFPGRFSGRQFSNSRSEMNVSTLELGDSALYLCASSLGQAGANYGYTFGSGTRLTVV.

V is TRBV9 and J is TRBJ2-3; 8 nucleotides line up with TRBD1. CDR3 length: 16 amino acids. Looked up from germline, CDR1 is SGDLS and CDR2 is YYNGEE. The V and J ends lost 4 bases and 2 bases, in that order; junction bases with no gene match: 9. The CDR3, as DNA: TGTGCCAGCAGCTCCCCCGGGACAGGAGACACAGATACGCAGTATTTT. Residues: CASSSPGTGDTDTQYF.

The chain recombines TRBV18 with TRBJ2-7, with D possibly TRBD1 on 5 matching bases. Germline V gives CDR1 KGHSH, CDR2 LQKENI. The germline V and J ends were trimmed by 1 base and 6 bases, with 10 bases remaining between them. The CDR3 has 13 amino acids. The CDR3 protein is CASSPQSGREQYF. The CDR3 region has the DNA TGTGCCAGCTCACCACAATCAGGGCGCGAGCAGTACTTC.

In DNA, the CDR3 is TGTGCCAGCACCCGGGACAGCCAATTCTATGGCTACACCTTC. Amino acids: CASTRDSQFYGYTF. The chain joins TRBV7-9 to TRBJ1-2; 7 nucleotides align to TRBD1. CDR3 length: 14 residues. CDR1 and CDR2 from the germline V gene are SEHNR and FQNEAQ (reference sequence). V lost 7 bases to trimming and J lost 4 bases; unmatched junction nucleotides: 9.

This chain uses TRBV5-4 with TRBJ2-3, with D possibly TRBD1 on 6 matching bases. Germline V gene lookup returns CDR1 SGHNT and CDR2 YYREEE (reference sequence). There are 16 residues in the CDR3. Trimming shortened V by 0 bases and J by 1 base, and 12 bases separated the two germline ends. The CDR3 nucleotides read TGTGCCAGCAGCTTGGCCCGAGGACAGCGCACAGATACGCAGTATTTT. Encoded protein: CASSLARGQRTDTQYF.

The chain carries TRBV5-6 and TRBJ2-7; a possible D gene is TRBD2 (6 bases). V was trimmed by 5 bases and J by 4 bases, leaving 25 bases between them. Germline-derived CDR1 and CDR2 are SGHDT and YYEEEE. This CDR3 contains 17 residues. Here the CDR3 reads CASSPTLSGAPRYEQYF. DNA of the CDR3: TGTGCCAGCAGTCCTACCTTATCGGGAGCCCCGCGATACGAGCAGTACTTC.

The rearrangement uses TRBV19 and TRBJ2-3; weak D call: TRBD2 (6 bases). In germline, CDR1 is LNHDA, CDR2 SQIVND (reference sequence). V lost 1 base to trimming and J lost 0 bases, with 11 bases between them. The length of the CDR3 is 16 residues. CDR3 nucleotides: TGTGCCAGTAGTATAGTCACGGGAGCTAGCACAGATACGCAGTATTTT. It translates to CASSIVTGASTDTQYF.

The V gene is TRBV2, the J gene TRBJ1-1; D might be TRBD1 (5 bases). Per the germline V gene, CDR1 is SNHLY and CDR2 is FYNNEI. Trimming cost V 1 base and J 3 bases, with 6 bases left between them. The CDR3 extends over 13 amino acids. The CDR3 DNA is TGTGCCAGCAGTGAAGGGGGGTACACTGAAGCTTTCTTT. Translating gives CASSEGGYTEAFF.

This chain connects TRBV5-1 to TRBJ1-2; no clear D gene. This CDR3 region has 13 residues. V lost 2 bases and J lost 1, with 6 bases in between. Germline-derived CDR1 and CDR2 are SGHRS and YFSETQ. CDR3 sequence: CASSFSGNYGYTF. The CDR3 nucleotides are TGCGCCAGCAGCTTTTCGGGTAACTATGGCTACACCTTC.

This CDR3 reads CASSVVPSSTGNTIYF. In DNA, the CDR3 is TGTGCCAGCAGCGTAGTACCTTCCTCTACCGGAAACACCATATATTTT. The chain combines TRBV9 with TRBJ1-3; D remains ambiguous. V gave up 0 bases and J gave up 4 bases, with 14 bases separating them. Germline CDR1 SGDLS, CDR2 YYNGEE. The CDR3 spans 16 residues.

In this sample, this clone turned up once. The chain has TRBV11-2 and TRBJ2-1; 7 nucleotides line up with TRBD2. Trimming at V came to 5 bases and at J to 4 bases, leaving 5 bases not matched to a gene. CDR3 length: 14 amino acids. Germline CDR1 reads SGHAT; CDR2 reads FQNNGV. The DNA of the CDR3 is TGTGCCAGCAGCACGAGCGGGACTTACAATGAGCAGTTCTTC. Protein product: CASSTSGTYNEQFF.

The V and J genes are TRBV12-3 or TRBV12-4 and TRBJ1-1; 8 bases agree with TRBD1. J was trimmed by 5 bases and V by 10 bases; bases with no gene match: 6. This CDR3 comprises 12 residues. CDR3 region: CAIGQGATEAFF. DNA for the CDR3: TGTGCCATCGGACAGGGAGCGACTGAAGCTTTCTTT.

This rearrangement joins TRBV5-1 to TRBJ2-5; D is unresolved. With 0 bases removed from V and 6 bases from J, the gap between germline ends came to 12 bases. The germline CDR1 and CDR2 sequences are SGHRS and YFSETQ. This CDR3 has 14 residues. The CDR3 reads CASSLGPSEQTQYF. The CDR3 DNA reads as TGCGCCAGCAGCTTGGGACCCTCGGAACAGACCCAGTACTTC.

The V and J genes are TRBV30 and TRBJ1-5; 7 bases map to TRBD1. The trim removed 3 bases at V and 7 bases at J, leaving 15 bases unmatched. The CDR3 sequence is 16 residues long. Germline assignment: CDR1 GTSNPN and CDR2 SVGIG (reference sequence). In DNA form, the CDR3 reads TGTGCCTGGAGCCTCCCAGGGGGAGATTGGGGGCAGCCCCAGCATTTT. Encoded protein: CAWSLPGGDWGQPQHF.

This clone was picked up one time. This chain uses TRBV6-5 with TRBJ1-1; D is undetermined. The CDR3 covers 13 residues. Germline CDR1 and CDR2: MNHEY and SVGAGI. The V end was cut by 7 bases, the J end by 4 bases, with 13 bases between. The CDR3 nucleotides read TGTGCCAGCACAAAGGGTCACCTCACTGAAGCTTTCTTT. Amino acid sequence: CASTKGHLTEAFF.

The chain joins TRBV11-2 to TRBJ2-1, with 13 bases that match TRBD2. Germline-derived CDR1 and CDR2 are SGHAT and FQNNGV. V was clipped by 4 bases and J by 6 bases; unmatched bases: 0. The CDR3 is 14 amino acids. This CDR3 reads CASSWTSGSNEQFF. Written as DNA, the CDR3 is TGTGCCAGCAGCTGGACTAGCGGGAGCAATGAGCAGTTCTTC.

The V and J genes are TRBV7-8 and TRBJ1-5, with no clear D. Trimming pared 1 base from V and 4 bases from J, leaving 8 bases between. Germline-derived CDR1 and CDR2 are SGHVS and FQNEAQ. The CDR3 consists of 14 residues. DNA for the CDR3: TGTGCCAGCAGCTTAGGTGACGGAAATCAGCCCCAGCATTTT. Protein product: CASSLGDGNQPQHF. The variable domain in full, completed from reference TRBV7-8 and TRBJ1-5, reads GAGVSQSPRYKVAKRGQDVALRCDPISGHVSLFWYQQALGQGPEFLTYFQNEAQLDKSGLPSDRFFAERPEGSVSTLKIQRTQQEDSAVYLCASSLGDGNQPQHFGDGTRLSIL.

The V and J genes are TRBV10-3 and TRBJ2-7; possible D gene TRBD1, 6 bases. Germline V gene sequence: CDR1 ENHRY, CDR2 SYGVKD. The CDR3 is 16 residues long. The V gene lost 0 bases and the J gene lost 0 bases, with 12 bases spanning the gap. CDR3 sequence: CAISESTGPSSYEQYF. The CDR3 DNA is TGTGCCATCAGTGAGTCGACAGGACCTAGCTCCTACGAGCAGTACTTC.